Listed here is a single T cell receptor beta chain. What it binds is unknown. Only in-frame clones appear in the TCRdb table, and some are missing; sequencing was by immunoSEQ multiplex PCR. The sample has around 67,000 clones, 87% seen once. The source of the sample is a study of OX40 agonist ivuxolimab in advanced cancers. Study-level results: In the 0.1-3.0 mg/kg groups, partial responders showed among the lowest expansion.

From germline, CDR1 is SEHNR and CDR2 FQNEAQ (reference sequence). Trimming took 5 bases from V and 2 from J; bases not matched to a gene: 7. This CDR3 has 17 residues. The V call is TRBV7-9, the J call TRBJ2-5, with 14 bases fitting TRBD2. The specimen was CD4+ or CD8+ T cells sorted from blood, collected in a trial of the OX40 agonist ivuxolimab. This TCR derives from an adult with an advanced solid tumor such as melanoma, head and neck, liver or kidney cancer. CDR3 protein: CASSKGLAGAFQETQYF. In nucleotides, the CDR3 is TGTGCCAGCAGCAAGGGACTAGCGGGGGCCTTTCAAGAGACCCAGTACTTC. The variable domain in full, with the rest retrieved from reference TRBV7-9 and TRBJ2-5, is DTGVSQNPRHKITKRGQNVTFRCDPISEHNRLYWYRQTLGQGPEFLTYFQNEAQLEKSRLLSDRFSAERPKGSFSTLEIQRTEQGDSAMYLCASSKGLAGAFQETQYFGPGTRLLVL.